One TCR beta chain is described in this entry. The antigen remains undetermined. With no exceptions, donors were healthy Caucasians. These data are taken from a study of identical twins. J was trimmed by 1 base and V by 8 bases; bases with no gene match: 5. CDR3 length: 13 amino acids. TCRdb re-called the 5' RACE reads with MiXCR, one entry per CDR3 protein. The table records 450,000 or so distinct CDR3 sequences, 13% to 15% of them present only once. Study conclusions and caveats: Researchers reported excess low generation probability among twin-shared out-of-frame alpha sequences. The presence of invariant MAIT and iNKT cells could partly confound analyses of zero-insertion sequences.

The data also belong to a second study, concerning yellow fever vaccine responses in identical twins.

What was sequenced was CD4+ T cells sorted from blood. This sequence was found in a woman younger than 30 in good health. The rearrangement links TRBV12-3 or TRBV12-4 to TRBJ2-7; TRBD1 matches 7 bases. The CDR3 nucleotides are TGTGCCAGCCTGAGACAGGGATCCTACGAGCAGTACTTC. Amino acid sequence: CASLRQGSYEQYF.